This T cell receptor beta chain came from a study of post-analysis software for immune sequencing data. Study-wide points: Analysis by F measure revealed that same-batch samples clustered strongly together.

This clonotype has just a few counts. Antigen specificity is unknown. Tagging with unique molecular identifiers was a feature of the TCR beta cDNA libraries. Input amounts of roughly 1 to 10 million T cells were used. These gave around 500,000 cDNA molecules, so each molecule approximated one T cell. TCRdb analysed the PCR reads with MiXCR anew, one entry per CDR3 protein. The sample yields 150,000 to 200,000 distinct CDR3 sequences, about 37% seen once. Germline trimming cut 6 bases from V and 0 bases from J; bases unmatched to any gene: 21. From germline, CDR1 is DFQATT and CDR2 SNEGSKA (reference sequence). CDR3 size: 21 residues.

V usage is TRBV20-1 and J usage is TRBJ2-3, with 13 bases identical to TRBD2. The receptor comes from a girl aged 10 to 17 with multiple sclerosis. Material: blood, obtained after autologous hematopoietic stem cell transplantation. This CDR3 reads CSAPIPLTSGRAGSSTDTQYF. DNA for the CDR3: TGCAGTGCCCCTATACCCCTTACTAGCGGGAGGGCCGGTTCTAGCACAGATACGCAGTATTTT.